This T cell receptor (beta chain) comes out of a study of blood T cell repertoires in COVID-19 (dated by TCRdb to the early 2020s). Broadly, across the study: Samples from collaborators originated in the United States, Italy and Spain and spanned both the acute and convalescent phases of COVID-19. The material from the prospective study consisted of cDNA or gDNA derived from T cells, B-cell-depleted T cells, or PBMCs. Subjects who had been exposed to COVID-19, were actively infected with it, or had recovered from it provided the deeply sampled blood TCRbeta repertoires that made up the dataset. The repertoires were made available in a free public database intended to serve as a resource for research on the immune response to SARS-CoV-2. The samples were drawn from two sources: the first 160 participants of the ongoing ImmuneRACE study, and fewer than 1,500 subjects contributed by 6 global collaborators. A de-identified subject ID, COVID-19 status, age in years and sex were almost always included in the sample metadata. HLA class I and class II types, where available, came from metadata supplied by the sample provider rather than from assay-based typing. Points the paper makes about the study in general: Clinical and demographic metadata were provided uncurated, with the amount varying by source and participant.

The CDR3 starts with the cysteine, ends with the phenylalanine, and has 14 residues. The only DNA kept is the CDR3, 42 bases in frame from the first base. The germline V gene (reference sequence) provides CDR1 LNHDA and CDR2 SQIVND. V loses 6 bases of germline sequence and J loses 4 bases, and the interval between the two ends is 15 bases. The immunoSEQ Assay, a bias-controlled multiplex PCR, was used to amplify TCRbeta CDR3 regions from genomic DNA. For the original study's pipeline: Within the assay, amplification of reference gene primers was used to estimate how many nucleated cells each sample contained. To quantify the absolute abundance of each unique TCRbeta CDR3 rearrangement, sequence reads were collapsed and filtered. For each sample, productive Simpson clonality was calculated as the square root of Simpson's diversity index over productive rearrangements. What TCRdb holds here is the immuneACCESS table cut down to in-frame rearrangements. Part of the clones is not present; checked against another copy, under half of the missing clones reflect an unresolved V gene, and the others are unexplained. D and trimming were read from the DNA, whereas the V and J calls and clone size are those reported in that table. The sample has tens of thousands of clones on record, 60% to 85% of them singletons. In total, the top ten clones hold 1.5% to 2% of the sample.

Each collaborating institution followed its own protocols to collect whole blood in K2EDTA tubes. For TCRbeta analysis, collaborator samples were shipped as frozen whole blood, as isolated PBMCs, or as DNA extracted from either sample type. This clone was observed a single time. The target of this receptor is not known. No base-level quality is on record; no much larger clone is a single base apart. The specimen sequenced was peripheral blood. The chain uses TRBV19 and TRBJ1-2, with TRBD1 as a weak D call on 6 bases. This receptor was taken from a man in his 60s with active COVID-19. The nucleotide sequence reads as follows: TGTGCCAGTAGCTCATTGACAGGAAGCTATGGCTACACCTTC. This is translated as CASSSLTGSYGYTF.